This TCR beta chain derives from a study of blood T cell repertoires in COVID-19. Study in general: Samples of COVID-19 (acute and convalescent) were obtained from the United States, Italy and Spain.

V was pared by 6 bases and J by 1 base, with 13 bases of the junction left unmatched. Germline lookup yields CDR1 KGHSH and CDR2 LQKENI. This CDR3 has 20 amino acids. Clones were read by immunoSEQ multiplex PCR, and TCRdb kept only the in-frame ones, dropping some. The sample contains about 68,000 clones, roughly 85% of which appear only once. The sequenced sample consisted of peripheral blood. The source of this sequence is a woman between 45 and 65 years old with COVID-19, enrolled during active disease. The chain links TRBV18 to TRBJ2-1, with TRBD2 identical over 15 bases. CDR3 residues: CASSPGLAGGPRSSYNEQFF. DNA of the CDR3: TGTGCCAGCTCTCCCGGACTAGCGGGAGGGCCAAGGAGTTCCTACAATGAGCAGTTCTTC. The full variable domain, rest sourced from reference TRBV18 and TRBJ2-1, is NAGVMQNPRHLVRRRGQEARLRCSPMKGHSHVYWYRQLPEEGLKFMVYLQKENIIDESGMPKERFSAEFPKEGPSILRIQQVVRGDSAAYFCASSPGLAGGPRSSYNEQFFGPGTRLTVL.